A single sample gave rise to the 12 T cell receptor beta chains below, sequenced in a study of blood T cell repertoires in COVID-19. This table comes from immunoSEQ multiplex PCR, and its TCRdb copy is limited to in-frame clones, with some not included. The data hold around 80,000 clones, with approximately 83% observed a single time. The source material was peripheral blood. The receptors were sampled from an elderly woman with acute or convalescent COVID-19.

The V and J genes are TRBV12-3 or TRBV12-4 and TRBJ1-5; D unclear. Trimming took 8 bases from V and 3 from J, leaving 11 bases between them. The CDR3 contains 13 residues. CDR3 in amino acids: CASRELPNQPQHF. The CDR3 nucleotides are TGTGCCAGCCGCGAGCTACCCAATCAGCCCCAGCATTTT.

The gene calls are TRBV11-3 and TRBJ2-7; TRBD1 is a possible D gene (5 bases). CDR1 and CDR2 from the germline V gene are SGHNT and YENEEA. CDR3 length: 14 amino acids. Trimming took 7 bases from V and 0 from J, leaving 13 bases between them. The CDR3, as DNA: TGTGCCAGCACGACCCAACAGGCCTCCTACGAGCAGTACTTC. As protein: CASTTQQASYEQYF.

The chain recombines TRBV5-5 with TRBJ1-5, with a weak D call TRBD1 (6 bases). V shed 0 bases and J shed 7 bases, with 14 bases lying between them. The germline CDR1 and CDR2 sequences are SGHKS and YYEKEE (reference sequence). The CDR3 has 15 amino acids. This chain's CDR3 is CASSLDTGNLQPQHF. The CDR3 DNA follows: TGTGCCAGCAGCTTGGATACAGGGAACTTACAGCCCCAGCATTTT.

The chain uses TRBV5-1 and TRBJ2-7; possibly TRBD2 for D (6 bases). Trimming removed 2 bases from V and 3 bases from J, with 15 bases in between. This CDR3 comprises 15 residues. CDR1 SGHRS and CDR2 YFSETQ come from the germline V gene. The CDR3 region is CASSFGPGVVYEQYF. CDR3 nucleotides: TGCGCCAGCAGCTTTGGTCCGGGAGTGGTCTACGAGCAGTACTTC.

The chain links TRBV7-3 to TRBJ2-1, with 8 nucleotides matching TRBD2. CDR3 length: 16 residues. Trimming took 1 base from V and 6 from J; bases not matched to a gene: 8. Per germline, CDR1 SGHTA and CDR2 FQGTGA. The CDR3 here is CASSLMASGGANEQFF. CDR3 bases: TGTGCCAGCAGCTTAATGGCCTCGGGGGGGGCCAATGAGCAGTTCTTC.

CDR3 region: CASSTGYGYTF. The DNA of the CDR3 is TGTGCCAGCAGTACAGGGTATGGCTACACCTTC. This rearrangement joins TRBV6-5 to TRBJ1-2; D is possibly TRBD1 (6 bases). The CDR3 sequence is 11 residues long. The germline V gene has CDR1 MNHEY and CDR2 SVGAGI. The V and J ends lost 5 bases and 5 bases respectively, with 6 bases between them.

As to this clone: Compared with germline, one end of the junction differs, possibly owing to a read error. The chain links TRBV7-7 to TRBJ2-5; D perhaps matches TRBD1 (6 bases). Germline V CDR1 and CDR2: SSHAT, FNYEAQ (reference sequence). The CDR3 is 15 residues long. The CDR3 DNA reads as TGTGCTAGCAGTCGGGCCGGGGACATGGGGGAGACCCAGTACTTC. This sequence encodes CASSRAGDMGETQYF. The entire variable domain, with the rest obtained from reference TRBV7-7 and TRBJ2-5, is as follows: GAGVSQSPRYKVTKRGQDVTLRCDPISSHATLYWYQQALGQGPEFLTYFNYEAQPDKSGLPSDRFSAERPEGSISTLTIQRTEQRDSAMYRCASSRAGDMGETQYFGPGTRLLVL.

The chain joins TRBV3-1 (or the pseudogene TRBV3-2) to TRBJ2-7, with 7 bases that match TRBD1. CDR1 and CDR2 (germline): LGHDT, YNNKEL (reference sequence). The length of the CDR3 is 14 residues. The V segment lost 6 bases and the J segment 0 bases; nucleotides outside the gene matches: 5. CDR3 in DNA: TGTGCCAGCAGAAACCGGGACAGCTCCTACGAGCAGTACTTC. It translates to CASRNRDSSYEQYF.

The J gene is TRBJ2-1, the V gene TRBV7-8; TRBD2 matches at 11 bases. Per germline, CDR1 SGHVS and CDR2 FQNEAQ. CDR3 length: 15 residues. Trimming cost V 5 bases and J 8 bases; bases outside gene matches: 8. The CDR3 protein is CASSMKLAGAHEQFF. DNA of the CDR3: TGTGCCAGCAGCATGAAACTAGCGGGAGCCCATGAGCAGTTCTTC. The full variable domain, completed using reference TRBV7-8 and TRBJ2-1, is GAGVSQSPRYKVAKRGQDVALRCDPISGHVSLFWYQQALGQGPEFLTYFQNEAQLDKSGLPSDRFFAERPEGSVSTLKIQRTQQEDSAVYLCASSMKLAGAHEQFFGPGTRLTVL.

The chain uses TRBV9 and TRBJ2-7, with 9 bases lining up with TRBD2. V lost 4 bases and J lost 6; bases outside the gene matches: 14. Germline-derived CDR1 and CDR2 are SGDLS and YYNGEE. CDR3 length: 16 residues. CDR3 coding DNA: TGTGCCAGCAGCCCCGGGACTAGCTACCAGGAGAGCGAGCAGTACTTC. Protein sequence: CASSPGTSYQESEQYF.

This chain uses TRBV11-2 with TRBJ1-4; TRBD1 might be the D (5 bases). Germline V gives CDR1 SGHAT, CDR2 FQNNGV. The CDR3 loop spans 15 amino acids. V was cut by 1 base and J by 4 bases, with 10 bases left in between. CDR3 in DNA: TGTGCCAGCAGCTTAGCGGGGGGGGGTAATGAAAAACTGTTTTTT. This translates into CASSLAGGGNEKLFF.

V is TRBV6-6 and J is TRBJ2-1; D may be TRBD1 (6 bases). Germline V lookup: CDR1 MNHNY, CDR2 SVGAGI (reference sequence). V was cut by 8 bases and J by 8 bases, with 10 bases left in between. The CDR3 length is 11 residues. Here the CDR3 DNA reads TGTGCCAGCGCCCAGGGGCATGAGCAGTTCTTC. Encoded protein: CASAQGHEQFF.